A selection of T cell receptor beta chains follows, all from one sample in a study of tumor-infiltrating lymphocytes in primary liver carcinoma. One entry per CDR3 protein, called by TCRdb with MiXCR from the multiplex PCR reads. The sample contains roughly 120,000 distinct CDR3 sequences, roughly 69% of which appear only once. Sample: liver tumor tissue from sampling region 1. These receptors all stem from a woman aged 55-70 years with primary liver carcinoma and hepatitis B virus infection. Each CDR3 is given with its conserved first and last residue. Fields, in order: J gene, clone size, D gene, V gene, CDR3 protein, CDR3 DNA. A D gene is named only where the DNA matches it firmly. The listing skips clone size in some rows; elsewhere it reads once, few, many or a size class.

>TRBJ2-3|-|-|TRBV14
CASSPWGTDTQYF
TGTGCCAGCAGCCCCTGGGGCACAGATACGCAGTATTTT
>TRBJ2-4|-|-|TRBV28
CASSDPGFTDIQYF
TGTGCCAGCAGTGACCCAGGGTTTACTGACATTCAGTACTTC
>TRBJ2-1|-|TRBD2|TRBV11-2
CVTSLGLVNEQFF
TGTGTCACCAGCTTAGGACTAGTGAATGAGCAGTTCTTC
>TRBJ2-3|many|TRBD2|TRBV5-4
CASSLGGRASDTQYF
TGTGCCAGCAGCTTAGGTGGGAGGGCCTCAGATACGCAGTATTTT
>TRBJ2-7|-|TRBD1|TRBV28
CASSRTGRSARGYEQYF
TGTGCCAGCAGCCGGACAGGGAGGAGTGCGCGGGGCTACGAGCAGTACTTC
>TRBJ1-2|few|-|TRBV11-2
CASSLSEHYGYTF
TGTGCCAGCAGCTTATCGGAGCACTATGGCTACACCTTC
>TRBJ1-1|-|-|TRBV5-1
CASSLRGNTESFF
TGCGCCAGCAGCTTGCGGGGAAACACTGAATCTTTCTTT
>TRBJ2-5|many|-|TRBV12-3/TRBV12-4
CASARQETQYF
TGTGCCAGCGCCCGTCAAGAGACCCAGTACTTC
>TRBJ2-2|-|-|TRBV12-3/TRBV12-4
CASSLWTLRGKVTGELFF
TGTGCCAGCAGTTTATGGACCCTACGCGGTAAGGTTACCGGGGAGCTGTTTTTT
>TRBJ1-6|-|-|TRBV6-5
CANSKERGSYNSPLNF
TGTGCCAACAGCAAAGAGAGGGGCAGCTATAATTCACCCCTCAACTTT
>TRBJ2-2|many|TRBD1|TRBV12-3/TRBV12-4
CAGQGVGTGELFF
TGTGCCGGACAGGGAGTGGGCACCGGGGAGCTGTTTTTT
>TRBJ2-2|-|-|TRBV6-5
CASRAGMTGDLFF
TGTGCCAGCAGAGCAGGGATGACTGGGGACCTGTTTTTT
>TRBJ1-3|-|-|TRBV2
CASSQKRGTGNTIYF
TGTGCCAGCAGTCAAAAACGGGGGACTGGAAACACCATATATTTT
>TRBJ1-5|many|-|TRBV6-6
CASSYFQGNQPQHF
TGTGCCAGCAGTTATTTTCAGGGAAACCAGCCCCAGCATTTT
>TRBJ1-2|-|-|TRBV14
CPSSQADFYGYTF
TGTCCCAGCAGCCAAGCGGACTTCTATGGCTACACCTTC
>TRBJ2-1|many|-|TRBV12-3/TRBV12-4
CASSFGRGKHNEQFF
TGTGCCAGCAGTTTCGGTAGGGGTAAACACAATGAGCAGTTCTTC
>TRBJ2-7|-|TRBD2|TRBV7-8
CARSLELAGYNEQCF
TGTGCCAGAAGCTTAGAACTAGCGGGGTACAACGAGCAGTGCTTC
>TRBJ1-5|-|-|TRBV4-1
CASSHRILVGIGQPQHF
TGCGCCAGCAGCCATAGAATCCTAGTAGGGATCGGTCAGCCCCAGCATTTT
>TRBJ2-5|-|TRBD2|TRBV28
CASSPIAGGRETQYF
TGTGCCAGCAGTCCCATAGCGGGAGGGCGAGAGACCCAGTACTTC
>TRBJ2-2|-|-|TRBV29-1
CNVGGRGNTGELFF
TGCAACGTTGGGGGTCGAGGGAACACCGGGGAGCTGTTTTTT
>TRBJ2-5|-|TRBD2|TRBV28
CASSLRGGEKGKTQYF
TGTGCCAGCAGCCTACGTGGGGGGGAGAAAGGAAAGACCCAGTACTTC
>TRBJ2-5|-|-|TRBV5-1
CASSFIGGSETQYF
TGCGCCAGCAGCTTCATTGGGGGTTCCGAGACCCAGTACTTC
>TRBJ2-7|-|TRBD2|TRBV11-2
CASNAISRLAGGQKPYEQYF
TGTGCCAGTAACGCCATTTCCAGACTAGCGGGAGGGCAGAAACCCTACGAGCAGTACTTC
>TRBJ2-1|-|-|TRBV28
CASIPGNGNEQFF
TGTGCCAGCATACCGGGGAATGGGAATGAGCAGTTCTTC
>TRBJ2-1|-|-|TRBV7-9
CASSLVSEQFF
TGTGCCAGCAGCTTAGTGTCCGAGCAGTTCTTC
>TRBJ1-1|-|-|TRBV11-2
CVSSQGVTEAFF
TGTGTCAGTAGCCAAGGGGTGACTGAAGCTTTCTTT
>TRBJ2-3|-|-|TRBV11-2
CASSPGADTQYF
TGTGCCAGCAGTCCCGGAGCGGATACGCAGTATTTT
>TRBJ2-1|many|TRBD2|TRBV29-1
CSVQRDHSYNEQFF
TGCAGCGTTCAGCGGGATCACTCCTACAATGAGCAGTTCTTC
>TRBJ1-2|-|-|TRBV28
CASSSFRALNYGYTF
TGTGCCAGCAGTTCCTTCAGGGCCCTCAACTATGGTTACACCTTC
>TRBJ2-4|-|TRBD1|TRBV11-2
CASSSRTGLAKNIQYF
TGTGCCAGCAGCTCACGGACAGGATTGGCCAAAAACATTCAGTACTTC
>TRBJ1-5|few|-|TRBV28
CASSPDSGGQPQHF
TGTGCCAGCAGCCCTGACTCGGGGGGGCAGCCCCAGCATTTT
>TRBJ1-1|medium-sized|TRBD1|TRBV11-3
CASSLSAGGDTEAFF
TGTGCCAGCAGCTTATCGGCAGGGGGGGACACTGAAGCTTTCTTT
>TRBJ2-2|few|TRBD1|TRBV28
CASSSPGQGGTGELFF
TGTGCCAGCAGTAGTCCGGGACAGGGGGGCACCGGGGAGCTGTTTTTT
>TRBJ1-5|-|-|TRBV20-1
CSARAGWINQPQHF
TGCAGTGCTAGAGCGGGATGGATCAATCAGCCCCAGCATTTT
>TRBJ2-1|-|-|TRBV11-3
CASSLPDPGNEQFF
TGTGCCAGCAGCTTACCGGATCCCGGCAATGAGCAGTTCTTC
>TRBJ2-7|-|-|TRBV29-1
CSVAPGTYGQYF
TGCAGCGTTGCCCCAGGGACCTACGGGCAGTACTTC
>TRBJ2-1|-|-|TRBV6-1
CASSPDKFSYNEQFF
TGTGCCAGCAGTCCCGACAAATTCTCCTACAATGAGCAGTTCTTC
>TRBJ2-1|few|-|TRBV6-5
CASSYKGGGRETNEQFF
TGTGCCAGCAGTTACAAGGGGGGTGGGCGGGAGACGAATGAGCAGTTCTTC
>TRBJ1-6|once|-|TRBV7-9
CVSSGTRDSPLHF
TGTGTCAGCAGCGGGACTAGGGATTCACCCCTCCACTTT
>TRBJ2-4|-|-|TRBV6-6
CASGGAENIQYF
TGTGCCAGCGGGGGAGCCGAAAACATTCAGTACTTC
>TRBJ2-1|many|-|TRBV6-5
CASRGRQALSYNEQFF
TGTGCCAGCAGGGGTCGACAGGCACTATCCTACAATGAGCAGTTCTTC
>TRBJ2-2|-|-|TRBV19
CASSILPGQTNTGELFF
TGTGCCAGTAGTATTCTTCCGGGACAAACGAACACCGGGGAGCTGTTTTTT
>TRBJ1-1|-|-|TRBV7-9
CASHVVGGNTEAFF
TGTGCCAGCCACGTGGTGGGGGGGAACACTGAAGCTTTCTTT
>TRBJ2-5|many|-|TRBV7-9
CASSPGIRRETQYF
TGTGCCAGCAGCCCAGGGATCCGGAGGGAGACCCAGTACTTC
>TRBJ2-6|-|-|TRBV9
CASSPRSQVSGANVLTF
TGTGCCAGCAGCCCCCGTTCGCAGGTCTCTGGGGCCAACGTCCTGACTTTC
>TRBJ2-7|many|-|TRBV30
CAWSVMGYEQYF
TGTGCCTGGAGTGTGATGGGCTACGAGCAGTACTTC
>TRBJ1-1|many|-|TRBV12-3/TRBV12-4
CASSLAGLNTEAFF
TGTGCCAGCAGTTTGGCAGGGCTGAACACTGAAGCTTTCTTT
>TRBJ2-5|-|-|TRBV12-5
CASGLKREGFRETQYF
TGTGCTAGTGGTTTGAAACGTGAGGGGTTCAGAGAGACCCAGTACTTC
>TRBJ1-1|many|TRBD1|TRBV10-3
CAISEPDRENTEAFF
TGTGCCATCAGTGAGCCCGACAGGGAAAACACTGAAGCTTTCTTT
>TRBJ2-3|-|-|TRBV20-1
CSARRTDGSVDTQYF
TGCAGTGCTAGAAGGACCGACGGATCCGTAGATACGCAGTATTTT
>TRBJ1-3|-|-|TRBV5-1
CASSLSATSSGNTIYF
TGCGCCAGCAGCTTATCGGCCACTTCCTCTGGAAACACCATATATTTT
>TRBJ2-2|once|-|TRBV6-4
CASSPRTSNTGELFF
TGTGCCAGCAGTCCACGGACATCGAACACCGGGGAGCTGTTTTTT
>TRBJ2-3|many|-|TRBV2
CASSSTDTQYF
TGTGCCAGCAGCTCAACGGATACGCAGTATTTT
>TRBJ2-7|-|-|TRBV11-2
CANGLPKAYEQYF
TGTGCCAACGGCTTACCAAAAGCCTACGAGCAGTACTTC
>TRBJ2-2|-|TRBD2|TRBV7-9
CARRRETSGSTTGELFF
TGTGCCAGGAGGCGAGAGACTAGCGGGAGCACCACCGGGGAGCTGTTTTTC
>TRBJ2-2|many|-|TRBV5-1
CASSLGWNTGELFF
TGCGCCAGCAGCTTGGGGTGGAACACCGGGGAGCTGTTTTTT
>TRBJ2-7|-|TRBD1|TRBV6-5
CASSYSAPGQCSYEPYF
TGTGCCAGCAGTTATTCCGCCCCGGGACAGTGCTCCTACGAGCCGTACTTC
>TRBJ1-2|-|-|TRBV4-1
CASSQLRLVPVVWSYTF
TGCGCCAGCAGCCAGTTGCGGTTGGTCCCAGTCGTGTGGAGCTACACCTTC
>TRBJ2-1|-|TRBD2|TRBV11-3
CASNLSQGGRAGYNEHFF
TGTGCCAGCAACTTAAGTCAAGGCGGGAGGGCCGGCTACAATGAGCATTTCTTC
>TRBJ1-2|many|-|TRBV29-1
CSVSGGDYGYTF
TGCAGCGTCTCGGGGGGAGACTATGGCTACACCTTC